These T cell receptor beta chains were read from a single sample in a study of T cell responses to AZD1222 COVID-19 vaccine. This table comes from immunoSEQ multiplex PCR, and its TCRdb copy is limited to in-frame clones, with some not included. In the table there are about 150,000 clones, around 92% of which are singletons. This specimen consisted of peripheral blood, obtained on day 0 of AZD1222 vaccination. These receptors were obtained from an adult in good health. The CDR3 runs from the conserved cysteine through the conserved F or W. Each record gives: CDR3 length, V gene, CDR3 protein.

length: 13
V: TRBV19
CDR3: CASSGQNTGELFF

length: 14
V: TRBV29-1
CDR3: CSVRRGELVYGYTF

length: 15
V: TRBV14
CDR3: CASSQDIPPGHTQYF

length: 13
V: TRBV7-9
CDR3: CASSLGGVATQYF

length: 16
V: TRBV5-1
CDR3: CASSEGANFMNTEAFF

length: 15
V: TRBV9
CDR3: CASSVAPKGYYGYTF

length: 14
V: TRBV13
CDR3: CASSLGRGPYGYTF

length: 15
V: TRBV19
CDR3: CASSIDETFSYEQYF

length: 13
V: TRBV9
CDR3: CASSVRNTGELFF

length: 15
V: TRBV28
CDR3: CASSSPIDLSEKLFF

length: 17
V: TRBV4-1
CDR3: CASSQSPSAGAGQPQHF